This is a list of T cell receptor beta chains from one sample in a study of response to subunit inactivated influenza vaccine. TCRdb passed the RT-PCR reads through MiXCR, listing each CDR3 protein once. The data show roughly 290,000 distinct CDR3 sequences, around a fifth seen once. The sample consisted of PBMCs from blood, taken approximately 22 months after vaccination. These receptors originate from a man aged 50 to 75 who received an inactivated influenza vaccine. Each CDR3 is given with its conserved first and last residue.

v_call cdr3_aa
TRBV3-1 CASSQGRLTYEQYF
TRBV5-1 CASTPTSGGLGYTF
TRBV10-3 CAISGLAGGREQYF
TRBV12-3/TRBV12-4 CASSLVRNTGELFF
TRBV5-1 CASSLGGHNSGNTIYF
TRBV2 CASSATPGLAGGGHEQFF
TRBV14 CASSGWGGVSPLHF
TRBV20-1 CSAKQGYQPQHF
TRBV5-1 CASSLGTGGESVAKNIQYF
TRBV15 CATSRVGRSEKLFF
TRBV7-9 CASSLTQSILLFF
TRBV7-9 CASSLVGTPNEKLFF
TRBV28 CASRQPGSNEKLFF
TRBV29-1 CSVEFPTVDTQYF
TRBV21-1 CASSKARGIRVFQYF
TRBV28 CASRRRRLVIGTDTQYF
TRBV6-5 CASSYSPGGSGYNEQFF
TRBV6-2/TRBV6-3 CASTRDRGISGANVLTF
TRBV20-1 CSASPGQRTGELFF
TRBV12-3/TRBV12-4 CASGPPGPDTDTQYF
TRBV6-2/TRBV6-3 CASSYATSGRFGETQYF
TRBV5-1 CASSPLAPNTGELFF
TRBV29-1 CSVGYGNTGELFF
TRBV5-1 CASSTGTATLMNTEAFF
TRBV5-1 CASRFSTGGDYGYTF
TRBV29-1 CSVVGGTGGNIQYF
TRBV29-1 CSDRDRSTDTQYF
TRBV19 CASSGLLAHSYNEQFF
TRBV29-1 CSVARDMNTEAFF